This TCR beta chain was found in a study of shared clonotypes between healthy human individuals. The sorted-subset replicate PCRs were given 200 ng DNA, which is about 29,000 T cell genomes. As processed by the authors: Filtering differed since immunoSEQ provided only junctions, with no quality scores. TCRdb's copy holds only in-frame clones and misses some; the assay was immunoSEQ multiplex PCR. V, J and clone size were drawn from that table, and D and trimming were deduced from the DNA. The table lists some 2,500,000 clones, under 95% of them singletons, with more than 0.35% in the top ten. Per the germline V gene, CDR1 is SGHTA and CDR2 is FQGTGA. V gave up 2 bases and J gave up 8 bases, with 7 bases separating them. The CDR3 contains 12 residues. Caucasian adults residing in Nashville, Tennessee made up all the donors.

The J gene is TRBJ2-1, the V gene TRBV7-3; weak D call: TRBD1 (5 bases). The sequence was collected from a man aged 18 to 30 in good health. Some clones in this sample may be carry-over from other donors' samples. The sample was naive CD4+ T cells from PBMCs. Subset specified: CD45RA+ positively selected. CDR3 protein: CASSLLGHEQFF. DNA for the CDR3: TGTGCCAGCAGCTTATTGGGGCATGAGCAGTTCTTC.